This T cell receptor (beta chain) stems from a study of STAT3 mutations in large granular lymphocyte leukemia. Regarding the study as a whole: TCR clonotype switching after therapy occurred in about 35% of the 18 patients. Persisting codominant clonotypes may have hidden a small pathogenic clone. Variable sampling intervals and differing treatment regimens complicated linking therapy response to TCR clonal burden changes. Every T-cell large granular lymphocyte leukemia patient had at least one immunodominant TCR beta clonotype.

This table comes from immunoSEQ multiplex PCR, and its TCRdb copy is limited to in-frame clones, with some not included. The sample includes 10,000 to 15,000 clones, just over 85% of them seen just once. There are 11 residues in the CDR3. V dropped 6 bases and J dropped 8 bases, with 10 bases sitting between them. Germline V CDR1 and CDR2: SQVTM, ANQGSEA. Comments on this clone: Its antigen remains unidentified.

The TCR was taken from a human donor with T large granular lymphocyte leukemia. Some clones in this sample may be carry-over from other donors' samples. The V and J genes are TRBV29-1 and TRBJ2-2; D is unresolved. The sample consisted of PBMCs. CDR3 loop: CSVGYRGELFF. In nucleotides, the CDR3 is TGCAGCGTCGGTTATCGGGGGGAGCTGTTTTTT.